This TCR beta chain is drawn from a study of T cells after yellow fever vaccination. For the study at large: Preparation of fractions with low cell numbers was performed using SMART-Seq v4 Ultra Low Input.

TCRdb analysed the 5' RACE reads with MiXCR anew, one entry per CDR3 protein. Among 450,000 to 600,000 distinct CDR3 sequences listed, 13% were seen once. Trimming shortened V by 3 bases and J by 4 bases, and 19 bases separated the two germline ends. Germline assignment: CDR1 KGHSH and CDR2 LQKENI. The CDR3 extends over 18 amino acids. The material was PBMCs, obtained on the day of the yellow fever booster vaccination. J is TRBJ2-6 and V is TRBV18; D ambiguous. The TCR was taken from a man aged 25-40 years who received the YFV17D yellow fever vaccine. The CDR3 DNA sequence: TGTGCCAGCTCACCTAACCCCAGCAGCCTCTCAGGGGCCAACGTCCTGACTTTC. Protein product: CASSPNPSSLSGANVLTF.